This T cell receptor (beta chain) was found in a study of cytomegalovirus exposure and HLA in healthy donors. Some clones are missing from TCRdb's copy, which holds only in-frame ones; the method was immunoSEQ multiplex PCR. The sample holds about 190,000 clones; more than 80% are singletons and the top ten take approximately 7%. This CDR3 region has 14 residues. V lost 7 bases and J lost 2; bases outside the gene matches: 8. CDR1 GTSNPN and CDR2 SVGIG come from the germline V gene (reference sequence). The receptor was isolated from a young man in good health and CMV-seropositive. This rearrangement joins TRBV30 to TRBJ2-3; TRBD1 aligns across 8 bases. Sequenced: PBMCs. CDR3 region: CAYSTGQDTDTQYF. The CDR3 DNA reads TGTGCCTACTCCACGGGACAGGACACAGATACGCAGTATTTT.